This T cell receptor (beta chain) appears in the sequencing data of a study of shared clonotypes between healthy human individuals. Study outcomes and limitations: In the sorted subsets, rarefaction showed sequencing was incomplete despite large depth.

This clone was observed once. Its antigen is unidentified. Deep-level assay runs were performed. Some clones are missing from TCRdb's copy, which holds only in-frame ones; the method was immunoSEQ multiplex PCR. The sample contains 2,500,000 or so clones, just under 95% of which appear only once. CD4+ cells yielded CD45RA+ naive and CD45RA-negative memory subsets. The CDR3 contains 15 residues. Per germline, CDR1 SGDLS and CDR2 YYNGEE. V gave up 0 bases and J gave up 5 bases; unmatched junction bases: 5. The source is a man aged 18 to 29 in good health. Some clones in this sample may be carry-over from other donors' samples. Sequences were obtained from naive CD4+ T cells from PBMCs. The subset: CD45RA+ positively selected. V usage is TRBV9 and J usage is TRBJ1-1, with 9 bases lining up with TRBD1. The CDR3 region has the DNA TGTGCCAGCAGCGTAGTGACAGGGGGGAAGACTGAAGCTTTCTTT. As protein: CASSVVTGGKTEAFF.